The 4 T cell receptor beta chains in this list originate from one sample, sequenced in a study of regulatory T cells in long-lasting Graves disease. Arm-PCR of CDR3 regions and iRepertoire HTBI primers were used to build TCR beta libraries. From the multiplex PCR reads, TCRdb called clonotypes with MiXCR, one entry per CDR3 protein. The table shows 350,000 to 550,000 distinct CDR3 sequences, with around 15% occurring only once. Sample time point: newly diagnosed GD, antithyroid drugs for less than 3 months. From PBMCs, RNA was extracted and then used to make the TCR library. This same sample was also taken into another study, of T cells in Graves' hyperthyroidism and ophthalmopathy.

The sample in question was peripheral blood mononuclear cells (PBMCs), obtained at new diagnosis, from a patient treated with antithyroid drugs. These receptors all stem from a woman younger than 30 with Graves disease.

In its sample, this clonotype was seen many times. J is TRBJ1-4 and V is TRBV15; the match to TRBD1 covers 9 bases. The CDR3 contains 16 residues. Germline trimming cut 2 bases from V and 9 bases from J; bases unmatched to any gene: 10. Looked up from germline, CDR1 is LNHNV and CDR2 is YYDKDF (reference sequence). The CDR3 region has the DNA TGTGCCACCAGCAGATACGGGACAGGGAATGAGAAAAAACTGTTTTTT. The encoded protein is CATSRYGTGNEKKLFF.

This clonotype was seen at least ten times. The rearrangement links TRBV4-2 to TRBJ2-1; D unresolved. Trimming took 0 bases from V and 9 from J, leaving 12 bases between them. CDR1 and CDR2 from the germline V gene are LGHNA and YNFKEQ. The CDR3 has 14 residues. The CDR3 bases are TGTGCCAGCAGCCAAGATCCCCTGAACGGTGAGCAGTTCTTC. Its translation: CASSQDPLNGEQFF.

This clonotype was seen only a few times. The chain links TRBV29-1 to TRBJ2-7; no definite D call. The CDR3 length is 11 residues. Germline loops: CDR1 SQVTM, CDR2 ANQGSEA. With 7 bases removed from V and 4 bases from J, the gap between germline ends came to 11 bases. CDR3 bases: TGCAGCGCCGGAGAAGAGTACGAGCAGTACTTC. It specifies CSAGEEYEQYF.

The sample holds many counts of this clonotype. The genes are TRBV20-1 and TRBJ2-1; 7 nucleotides line up with TRBD2. This CDR3 has 13 residues. Germline CDR1 is DFQATT and CDR2 is SNEGSKA (reference sequence). J lost 5 bases, V lost 6 bases, and 7 bases had no gene match. The CDR3 DNA sequence: TGCAGTGCCCCCCGGGACTACAACAATGAGCAGTTCTTC. It codes for CSAPRDYNNEQFF.